This TCR beta chain was sequenced in a study of blood T cell repertoires in COVID-19. On the study more broadly: In each case, the material was cDNA or gDNA derived from T cells, B-cell-depleted T cells, or PBMCs.

Per the original data handling: Estimation of nucleated cell counts relied on the amplification of reference gene primers. This table comes from immunoSEQ multiplex PCR, and its TCRdb copy is limited to in-frame clones, with some not included. Clone size and V and J calls were adopted from that table, with D and trimming inferred from the DNA. The table shows about 250,000 clones, with roughly nine tenths occurring only once. This TCR derives from a woman aged 60 to 75 who had recovered from COVID-19. The specimen sequenced was peripheral blood.

CDR3 DNA sequence: TGTGCCAGCAGCTTTCTGGGTCTTCAGGCTGGAAACACCATATATTTT. Amino acids: CASSFLGLQAGNTIYF. The genes are TRBV5-8 and TRBJ1-3; no firm D call. The germline V gene has CDR1 SGHTS and CDR2 YDEGEE. V shed 2 bases and J shed 2 bases, with 14 bases lying between them. The CDR3 covers 16 residues.